This T cell receptor (beta chain) was recovered during a study of blood T cell repertoires in COVID-19. Study-level information: PBMCs, B-cell-depleted T cells, or T cells provided the cDNA or gDNA that made up the material.

Authors' data handling: Amplification of reference gene primers was used by the study to estimate nucleated cell counts. The repertoire was sequenced with immunoSEQ multiplex PCR; TCRdb's copy has only in-frame clones and lacks some. The V and J calls and clone size are taken from that table; D and trimming were inferred from the DNA. The sample lists 200,000 to 250,000 clones, around 84% seen once, with roughly 5.3% in the top ten. Germline V gene lookup returns CDR1 SQVTM and CDR2 ANQGSEA. The CDR3 length is 13 residues. The ends lost 3 bases at V and 7 bases at J; junction bases unmatched: 3. The sequence was collected from a woman aged 60-75 years who had recovered from COVID-19. The sample consisted of peripheral blood. The chain recombines TRBV29-1 with TRBJ2-3, with TRBD2 matching 11 bases. Here the CDR3 reads CSVDSGGAYTQYF. The CDR3 bases are TGCAGCGTTGATAGCGGGGGGGCATATACGCAGTATTTT.